Shown below are 6 T cell receptor beta chains from a single sample sequenced in a study of blood T cell repertoires in COVID-19. Sequenced by immunoSEQ multiplex PCR; TCRdb stores in-frame clones only, minus some. The repertoire holds approximately 100,000 clones, more than 80% seen once, with 3.5% in the top ten. The sample taken for sequencing was peripheral blood. Source of these receptors: an older woman with acute or convalescent COVID-19.

The J gene is TRBJ1-5, the V gene TRBV7-8; weak D call: TRBD1 (5 bases). The V and J ends lost 5 bases and 11 bases respectively, with 25 bases between them. There are 16 residues in the CDR3. The V gene's germline CDR1 is SGHVS and CDR2 FQNEAQ. The CDR3 nucleotides read TGTGCCAGCAGCCAGTATGTGGGGCCACCTCGGGAGGCCCAGCATTTT. Amino acids: CASSQYVGPPREAQHF.

J is TRBJ1-4 and V is TRBV4-2, with D unclear. The CDR3 consists of 15 residues. V lost 1 base and J 1 base, leaving 7 bases between the germline ends. The germline V gene has CDR1 LGHNA and CDR2 YNFKEQ. Here the CDR3 reads CASSQGSGTNEKLFF. The CDR3 bases are TGTGCCAGCAGCCAAGGTTCAGGAACTAATGAAAAACTGTTTTTT.

The chain combines TRBV9 with TRBJ1-3; tentatively, D is TRBD1 (5 bases). CDR1 SGDLS and CDR2 YYNGEE come from the germline V gene. Trimming stripped 1 base from V and 2 bases from J, with 10 bases between. The CDR3 runs 15 residues. Written as DNA, the CDR3 is TGTGCCAGCAGCGTAACGGGGGAAGCTGGAAACACCATATATTTT. Its translation is CASSVTGEAGNTIYF.

This rearrangement joins TRBV9 to TRBJ1-1; TRBD1 agrees at 9 bases. CDR3 length: 15 amino acids. After removal of 4 bases from V and 0 bases from J, the junction contained 4 bases not matched to a gene. CDR1 and CDR2 (germline): SGDLS, YYNGEE. CDR3 bases: TGTGCCAGCAGCACAGGGACAGGGTTGAACACTGAAGCTTTCTTT. Its translation is CASSTGTGLNTEAFF.

The chain carries TRBV5-4 and TRBJ1-1, with D possibly being TRBD1 (5 bases). CDR1 is SGHNT, CDR2 YYREEE, per germline (reference sequence). Trimming removed 0 bases from V and 1 base from J, with 7 bases in between. The length of the CDR3 is 14 residues. The CDR3 DNA reads as TGTGCCAGCAGCTTGGTCGGGGGGAACACTGAAGCTTTCTTT. Translation: CASSLVGGNTEAFF.

The J gene is TRBJ2-7, the V gene TRBV12-5, with 7 positions matching TRBD1. V was clipped by 1 base and J by 6 bases; unmatched bases: 6. The CDR3 loop spans 14 amino acids. In germline, CDR1 is LGHNT, CDR2 FRNRAP. CDR3 DNA sequence: TGTGCTAGTGGTTTGGGGACAGGATCGCCCGAGCAGTACGTC. Residues: CASGLGTGSPEQYV.